The text below deals with one T cell receptor beta chain. This clonotype showed up many times. It lacks a known antigen. The sample holds no much larger clone one base away, and base qualities are not on file. The library was prepared using 5' RACE. TCRdb records Illumina HiSeq 2000 as the sequencer. Template switching added a universal primer binding site, and the final cDNA carried a unique molecular identifier that allowed TCR cDNA molecules to be counted accurately. Specific primers in the conserved constant-segment region were used to synthesize first-strand cDNA for the TCR alpha and beta chains. Each cDNA library was double barcoded, with a SMART-Mk sample barcode plus Illumina barcodes, to control for contamination. TruSeq adapter sequences, together with Illumina sample barcodes, were added in two successive PCR steps. The TCR alpha and beta cDNA libraries were sequenced on the Illumina HiSeq platform using custom primers. Under the source paper's analysis protocol: Unique molecular identifiers were extracted from raw reads with MiGEC, and CDR3 positions were determined with MiXCR. For each individual, recombination models were inferred using an EM algorithm with the repgenHMM and IGoR tools. The analysis of shared clonotypes was done with the tcR package in R, with sharing normalized by the product of cloneset sizes. To study raw recombination free of thymic and clonal selection effects, out-of-frame nonproductive sequences were analyzed. TCRdb ran its own pipeline on the public reads, namely fastp trimming at Q25 and MiXCR clone calling, and kept in-frame beta chains. CDR3 protein duplicates are merged, each entry listing the most common genes and DNA. TCRdb's processing, not the authors' own work, is the source of the V and J calls. In all, the sample holds 150,000 or so distinct CDR3 sequences, and around 3.5% of those were seen once. Clones ranked in the top ten supply around 8% of the sample.

Via the germline V gene (reference sequence), CDR1 is DFQATT and CDR2 SNEGSKA. Here V drops 0 bases and J drops 6 bases, and the junction holds 17 bases not matched to any gene. The CDR3, from cysteine to phenylalanine, totals 20 residues. Just CDR3 DNA is preserved here, 60 bases in frame from base 1. These data are taken from a study of identical twins (TCRdb year 2016). Background on the whole study: TCR alpha and beta repertoires from monozygotic twins, unrelated adults of various ages and cord blood were deep-sequenced to test whether fetal clonotypes persist. To rule out contamination, the twin experiments were replicated at different times with different library preparation protocols.

Every donor in the study was a healthy Caucasian. Miltenyi CD45RO+ enrichment and human naive T-cell isolation kits were used to isolate memory (CD45RO+) and naive T cells from PBMC. The paper's findings and limits, for the study overall: The excess sharing between twins in beta out-of-frame sequences was weaker because fewer shared sequences reduced the signal-to-noise ratio. Invariant T cells such as MAIT and iNKT could partly confound zero-insertion analyses, though diverse VJ usage argued against this for most clonotypes. Recombination models systematically underestimated out-of-frame TCR alpha sharing in monozygotic twins but agreed with sharing between unrelated individuals. Compared with coincidental sharing between unrelated individuals, an excess of low generation-probability sequences was observed among out-of-frame TCR alpha sequences shared between twins. Abundant cord blood beta clonotypes carried fewer insertions; young adult naive repertoires showed a weaker similar trend, while memory repertoires showed none. Conclusions relied on cross-sectional statistical analysis, since the same donors could not be followed over many years.

Material for sequencing was memory T cells sorted from blood. According to the study, the label for this sample's cell subset or site signals: CD45RO+ enriched T cells. The sequence was collected from a man between 18 and 29 years old in good health. The chain uses TRBV20-1 and TRBJ2-3; TRBD2 matches 14 bases in the middle. Here the CDR3 is given as CSARDLSGLAGEGRGDTQYF. In nucleotides, the sequence is TGCAGTGCTAGAGATCTCTCGGGACTAGCGGGAGAGGGACGAGGGGATACGCAGTATTTT.